The 17 T cell receptor beta chains below were found in one sample sequenced in a study of human T cells and chemical hapten exposure. TCRdb called the RACE reads again in MiXCR, with one record for every CDR3 protein. The table has about 380,000 distinct CDR3 sequences, about 4.4% seen once; the top ten hold under 2.5%. Specified time point: patch test 1, 2 weeks after DPC sensitization. Stated treatment: therapeutic diphenylcyclopropenone sensitization with weekly scalp DPC. The sequences come from whole blood, collected in connection with sensitization to the hapten diphenylcyclopropenone (DPC). The source is a woman between 50 and 59 years old with alopecia areata. Some clones in this sample may be carry-over from other donors' samples.

A remark on this clonotype: A much larger clonotype is one base distant, so this may be a read error. This chain joins TRBV29-1 and TRBJ1-3; 8 bases align to TRBD1. V trimming: 4 bases; J trimming: 4 bases; junction bases outside the gene matches: 9. Per the germline V gene, CDR1 is SQVTM and CDR2 is ANQGSEA. The CDR3 covers 15 residues. The CDR3 protein is CSVASAGGYGNTIYF. In DNA form, the CDR3 reads TGCAGCGTTGCCTCGGCAGGGGGCTACGGAAACACCATATATTTT.

This clonotype was recorded many times. The rearrangement uses TRBV11-1 and TRBJ2-7; D is undetermined. The germline V gene encodes CDR1 SGHAT and CDR2 FQDESV (reference sequence). V shed 2 bases and J shed 6 bases, with 14 bases lying between them. The CDR3 sequence is 14 residues long. The CDR3 DNA is TGTGCCAGCAGCTTACAGAGGCATTTGGGCGAGCAGTACTTC. It specifies CASSLQRHLGEQYF.

The chain combines TRBV5-1 with TRBJ2-2; D gene unclear. Looked up from germline, CDR1 is SGHRS and CDR2 is YFSETQ. Trimming removed 6 bases at V and 0 bases at J, with 9 bases between. The CDR3 length is 14 residues. The CDR3 DNA follows: TGCGCCAGCATGTTAGAAGCGAACACCGGGGAGCTGTTTTTT. Protein: CASMLEANTGELFF.

This clonotype appeared many times. The rearrangement uses TRBV9 and TRBJ2-1; D gene uncertain. From germline, CDR1 is SGDLS and CDR2 YYNGEE. The ends were cut back, 3 bases at V and 6 bases at J, with 1 base in the middle. This CDR3 is 10 amino acids long. As DNA, the CDR3 is TGTGCCAGCAGCGGCAATGAGCAGTTCTTC. This codes for CASSGNEQFF.

This clonotype was seen a few times. This chain joins TRBV6-2 or TRBV6-3 and TRBJ2-5, with D unclear. Germline V gene data show CDR1 as MNHEY and CDR2 as SVGEGT. Trimming removed 5 bases from V and 3 bases from J, with 10 bases in between. This CDR3 has 13 residues. CDR3 amino acids: CASSRLVEETQYF. The CDR3 DNA sequence: TGTGCCAGCAGTCGCCTTGTTGAAGAGACCCAGTACTTC.

This clonotype was observed many times. This chain connects TRBV12-3 or TRBV12-4 to TRBJ2-7, with 7 nucleotides matching TRBD2. CDR3 size: 14 residues. Trimming cost V 2 bases and J 0 bases; bases outside gene matches: 1. In nucleotides, the CDR3 is TGTGCCAGCAGTTTACGCGGGGGCTCCTACGAGCAGTACTTC. Its protein product is CASSLRGGSYEQYF.

Ten or more counts support this clonotype. This sequence joins TRBV5-1 and TRBJ1-1; D gene ambiguous. This CDR3 is built from 14 residues. CDR1 and CDR2 from the germline V gene are SGHRS and YFSETQ. The V end lost 1 base, the J end lost 3 bases, and 10 bases lay between the germline ends. The CDR3 spells CASSLRRRDTEAFF. The CDR3 DNA follows: TGCGCCAGCAGCTTGAGGAGGCGGGACACTGAAGCTTTCTTT.

The rearrangement joins TRBV18 to TRBJ2-7, with TRBD1 matching 10 bases. The V gene end was trimmed by 5 bases and the J gene end by 7 bases; junction bases not matched to a gene: 8. The CDR3 spans 14 residues. Per germline, CDR1 KGHSH and CDR2 LQKENI. CDR3 nucleotides: TGTGCCAGCTCAATTGAGACAGGGGGCACTGAGCAGTACTTC. This codes for CASSIETGGTEQYF.

This clonotype was seen at least ten times. This chain connects TRBV27 to TRBJ2-7, with D perhaps being TRBD1 or TRBD2 (5 bases each). V was pared by 6 bases and J by 2 bases, with 14 bases between. In germline, CDR1 is MNHEY, CDR2 SMNVEV (reference sequence). CDR3 length: 14 amino acids. CDR3 protein: CASSPSRGPYEQYF. DNA for the CDR3: TGTGCCAGCAGCCCGTCAAGGGGACCCTACGAGCAGTACTTC.

This chain uses TRBV9 with TRBJ2-1, with 10 positions matching TRBD1. This CDR3 has 15 residues. Per the germline V gene, CDR1 is SGDLS and CDR2 is YYNGEE. V shed 0 bases, J shed 6 bases, and the junction held 3 bases outside the gene matches. In DNA, the CDR3 is TGTGCCAGCAGCGTAGCTGGGACAGGGGCCAATGAGCAGTTCTTC. As protein: CASSVAGTGANEQFF. Complete variable domain (other parts from reference TRBV9 and TRBJ2-1): DSGVTQTPKHLITATGQRVTLRCSPRSGDLSVYWYQQSLDQGLQFLIQYYNGEERAKGNILERFSAQQFPDLHSELNLSSLELGDSALYFCASSVAGTGANEQFFGPGTRLTVL.

This clonotype appeared many times. This chain joins TRBV11-2 and TRBJ2-5; the D gene is possibly TRBD2 (6 bases). Germline V gene sequence: CDR1 SGHAT, CDR2 FQNNGV. The length of the CDR3 is 12 residues. Trimming pared 5 bases from V and 5 bases from J, leaving 9 bases between. The CDR3 nucleotides read TGTGCCAGCAGCCGCGGGAAGGAGACCCAGTACTTC. Translation gives CASSRGKETQYF.

This clonotype was picked up many times. The CDR3 coding sequence is TGCAGTGCTCTTACAGGGGAGGGAGGCTACACCTTC. It encodes CSALTGEGGYTF. This chain connects TRBV20-1 to TRBJ1-2; 7 bases map to TRBD1. Germline loops: CDR1 DFQATT, CDR2 SNEGSKA (reference sequence). Trimming removed 5 bases from V and 8 bases from J; junction bases left unmatched: 8. This CDR3 region has 12 residues.

This clonotype was seen ten or more times. CDR3 amino acids: CSAPRWRSSYNEQFF. In DNA, the CDR3 is TGCAGTGCCCCTCGATGGCGTAGCTCCTACAATGAGCAGTTCTTC. The rearrangement links TRBV20-1 to TRBJ2-1; D unresolved. Germline CDR1 is DFQATT and CDR2 is SNEGSKA (reference sequence). This CDR3 region has 15 residues. V lost 6 bases, J lost 0 bases, and 15 bases lay in between.

The chain couples TRBV6-5 to TRBJ2-7; D call uncertain. V dropped 5 bases and J dropped 2 bases, with 13 bases sitting between them. The CDR3 loop spans 14 amino acids. CDR1 and CDR2 (germline): MNHEY, SVGAGI. The CDR3 nucleotides read TGTGCCAGCAGTAGCACCAGGTCCGCCTACGAGCAGTACTTC. Its translation is CASSSTRSAYEQYF.

CDR3 amino acids: CSVDRDVYNEQFF. The CDR3 coding sequence is TGCAGCGTTGATCGGGACGTATACAATGAGCAGTTCTTC. V is TRBV29-1 and J is TRBJ2-1, with D perhaps matching TRBD1 or TRBD2 (5 bases each). The CDR3 extends over 13 amino acids. Deletions cut 3 bases from V and 4 bases from J, with 10 bases between. Germline V CDR1 and CDR2: SQVTM, ANQGSEA.

This chain joins TRBV5-1 and TRBJ1-6, with TRBD1 identical over 10 bases. This CDR3 is built from 16 residues. V lost 3 bases and J lost 5; bases outside the gene matches: 5. Germline V gene lookup returns CDR1 SGHRS and CDR2 YFSETQ. As DNA, the CDR3 is TGCGCCAGCAGCTGGGGACAGGGGTTAGATAATTCACCCCTCCACTTT. Translation: CASSWGQGLDNSPLHF.

This clonotype was found a few times. The rearrangement links TRBV6-1 to TRBJ2-5; 10 bases fit TRBD2. The CDR3 spans 16 residues. Germline lookup yields CDR1 MNHNS and CDR2 SASEGT. Trimming at V came to 5 bases and at J to 3 bases, leaving 9 bases not matched to a gene. CDR3 residues: CASSSRPTSGEETQYF. The DNA of the CDR3 is TGTGCCAGCAGTTCTAGGCCTACTAGCGGGGAAGAGACCCAGTACTTC.